This record concerns one TCR beta chain sequence. As yet, its antigen is unknown. Pregnant or lactating patients were excluded, as were those with uncontrolled infection or other autoimmune disease. The data are from a study of T cells in Graves' hyperthyroidism and ophthalmopathy. TCR beta CDR3 region amplification was performed from RNA transcripts. The primer set for the first-round RT-PCR of the TCR CDR3 was HTBI. Each CDR3 protein is one row after TCRdb ran MiXCR on the multiplex PCR reads. The profile shows under 550,000 distinct CDR3 sequences, 15% to 20% of them singletons. This CDR3 spans 15 amino acids. V shed 5 bases and J 3 bases; nucleotides not matched to a gene: 7. From germline, CDR1 is DFQATT and CDR2 SNEGSKA (reference sequence). General study points: The model made its ophthalmopathy prediction, and onset followed a median approximately 6.5 months later. A model of 13 V-J pairs discriminated ophthalmopathy from stable hyperthyroidism.

Source material: blood. The rearrangement uses TRBV20-1 and TRBJ1-5; 10 nucleotides match TRBD1. This sequence originates from a man aged 35 to 55 with Graves' ophthalmopathy. In DNA form, the CDR3 reads TGCAGTGCTCTCCCGACAGGGGGCTTCAATCAGCCCCAGCATTTT. As protein: CSALPTGGFNQPQHF.